Listed below are T cell receptor beta chains from one sample, sequenced in a study of blood T cell repertoires in COVID-19. Some clones are missing from TCRdb's copy, which holds only in-frame ones; the method was immunoSEQ multiplex PCR. The sample contains 55,000 to 75,000 clones, 80% to 85% of which appear only once. The sample comprised peripheral blood. These receptor sequences come from a man older than 75 with COVID-19, enrolled during active disease. Each CDR3 is given without its conserved first and last residue.

TRBV19	TRBJ1-6	ASSRSDYNSPLH
TRBV7-9	TRBJ2-2	ASVGDTNTGELF
TRBV6-5	TRBJ1-3	ASSYSPGSGNTIY
TRBV7-9	TRBJ1-2	ASSFESNYGYT
TRBV2	TRBJ1-2	ASSPGPNYGYT
TRBV19	TRBJ1-4	ASISRGSSNEKLF
TRBV5-4	TRBJ2-3	ASSQGLAGSRGTDTQY
TRBV5-1	TRBJ1-6	ASSLGDRVSYNSPLH
TRBV20-1	TRBJ2-3	SATSTDTQY
TRBV27	TRBJ1-1	ASSLSSRFDTEAF
TRBV9	TRBJ1-3	ASGESSGNTIY
TRBV7-2	TRBJ2-6	ASSLAPGAGANVLT
TRBV27	TRBJ1-1	ASSLANTGFPEAF
TRBV5-6	TRBJ2-5	ARVEETQY
TRBV3-1/TRBV3-2	TRBJ2-2	ASSYWSLTGELF
TRBV25-1	TRBJ1-2	ASSNIGAGDYGYT
TRBV28	TRBJ1-5	ASTSGQNSNQPQH
TRBV24-1	TRBJ2-3	ATSDLGRQGASGGRDTQY
TRBV5-6	TRBJ2-7	ASSPYVGTAAYEQY
TRBV12-3/TRBV12-4	TRBJ1-5	ASRGQGNQPQH
TRBV18	TRBJ1-6	ASSPSRGDSPLH
TRBV5-1	TRBJ2-2	ASKQMTASTGELF
TRBV4-3	TRBJ2-5	ASSQDLTSGETQY
TRBV6-5	TRBJ1-2	ASSQAHYGYT
TRBV6-2/TRBV6-3	TRBJ1-5	ASSSDSGNQPQH
TRBV12-3/TRBV12-4	TRBJ1-5	ASRGQGGQPQH
TRBV20-1	TRBJ1-2	SASGAARVYGYT
TRBV2	TRBJ1-1	ASSRTDAEAF
TRBV28	TRBJ1-2	ASSSDEGAPYGYT
TRBV24-1	TRBJ2-5	ATSDSYQETQY
TRBV18	TRBJ2-1	ASSLTKGTGNEGGVQF
TRBV20-1	TRBJ2-3	SGDYPDTQY
TRBV28	TRBJ1-2	ASSQTGQGAGGYT
TRBV30	TRBJ1-4	AAARHLATNEKLF
TRBV18	TRBJ1-1	ASSPEIDTNTEAF
TRBV7-2	TRBJ2-5	ASSLGGGQETQY
TRBV6-4	TRBJ1-2	ASSVFQGGGGYT
TRBV6-5	TRBJ1-2	ASSYSGQGLSGYT
TRBV30	TRBJ1-2	AYLRQGMDYGYT
TRBV7-2	TRBJ1-2	ASSSVGRGTGVGYT
TRBV4-1	TRBJ2-7	ASSRLPGQGVPYEQY
TRBV6-1	TRBJ2-2	ASSDLRTGVTGELF
TRBV27	TRBJ1-1	ASGQAEVNTEAF
TRBV6-2/TRBV6-3	TRBJ2-4	ASSYGITKNIQY
TRBV14	TRBJ1-4	ASSQDTVATNEKLF
TRBV12-3/TRBV12-4	TRBJ2-7	ASNIQGLEQY
TRBV6-6	TRBJ1-3	ASTRTEAGNTIY
TRBV11-2	TRBJ2-5	ASSLGLAGQETQY
TRBV9	TRBJ2-1	ASSDSAPYNEQF
TRBV29-1	TRBJ2-3	SVEGLTDTQY
TRBV6-2/TRBV6-3	TRBJ1-3	ASSYQIGNTIY
TRBV29-1	TRBJ2-2	SAHDRVDTGELF
TRBV29-1	TRBJ1-2	SVKRGGRPGEGGYT
TRBV4-3	TRBJ2-2	ASSQDPGGTTGELF
TRBV5-1	TRBJ2-5	ASSNQGMSETQY
TRBV4-3	TRBJ2-7	ASSQDLGGMEEQY
TRBV11-2	TRBJ2-7	ASSLRTGTPYEQY
TRBV5-1	TRBJ1-1	ASSPKTGIRTGTEAF
TRBV11-3	TRBJ2-2	ASSLYGATGTTGELF
TRBV2	TRBJ1-5	ASSPTGNNQPQH